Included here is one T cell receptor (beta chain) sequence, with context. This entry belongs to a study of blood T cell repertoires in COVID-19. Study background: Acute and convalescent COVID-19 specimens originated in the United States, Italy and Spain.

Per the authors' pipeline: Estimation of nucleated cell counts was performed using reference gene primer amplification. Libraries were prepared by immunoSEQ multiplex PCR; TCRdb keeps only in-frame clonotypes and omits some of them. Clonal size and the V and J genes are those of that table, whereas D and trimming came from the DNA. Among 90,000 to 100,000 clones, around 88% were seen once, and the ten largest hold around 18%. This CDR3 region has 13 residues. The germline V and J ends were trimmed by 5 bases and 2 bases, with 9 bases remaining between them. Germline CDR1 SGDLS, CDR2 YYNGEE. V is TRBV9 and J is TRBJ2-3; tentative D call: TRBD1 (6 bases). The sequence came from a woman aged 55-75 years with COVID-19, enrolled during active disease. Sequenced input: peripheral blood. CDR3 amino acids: CASRGHYTDTQYF. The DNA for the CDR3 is TGTGCCAGCAGGGGACATTACACAGATACGCAGTATTTT.